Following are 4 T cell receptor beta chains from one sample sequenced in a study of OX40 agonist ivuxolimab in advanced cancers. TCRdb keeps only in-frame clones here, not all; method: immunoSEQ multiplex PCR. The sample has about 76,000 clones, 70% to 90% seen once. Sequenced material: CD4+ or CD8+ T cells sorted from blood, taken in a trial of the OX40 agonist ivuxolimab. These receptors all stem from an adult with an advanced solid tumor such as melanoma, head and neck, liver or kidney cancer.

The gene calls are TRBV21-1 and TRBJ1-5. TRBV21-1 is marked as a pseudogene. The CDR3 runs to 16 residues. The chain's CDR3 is CATYRDGQEGNQPQHF. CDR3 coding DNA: TGTGCCACCTACCGGGACGGTCAGGAGGGCAATCAGCCCCAGCATTTT.

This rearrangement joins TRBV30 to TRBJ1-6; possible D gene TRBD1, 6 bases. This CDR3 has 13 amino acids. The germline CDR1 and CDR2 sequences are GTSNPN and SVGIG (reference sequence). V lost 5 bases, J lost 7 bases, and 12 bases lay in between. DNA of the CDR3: TGTGCCTGGGTAGAAAGGGGGAATTCACCCCTCCACTTT. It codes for CAWVERGNSPLHF.

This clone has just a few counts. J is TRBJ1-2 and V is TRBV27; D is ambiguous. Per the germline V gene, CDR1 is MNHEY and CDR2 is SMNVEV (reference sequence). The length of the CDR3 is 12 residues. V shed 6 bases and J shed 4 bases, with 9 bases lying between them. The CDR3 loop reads CASRDAAYGYTF. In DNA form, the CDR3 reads TGTGCCAGCAGGGATGCAGCCTATGGCTACACCTTC.

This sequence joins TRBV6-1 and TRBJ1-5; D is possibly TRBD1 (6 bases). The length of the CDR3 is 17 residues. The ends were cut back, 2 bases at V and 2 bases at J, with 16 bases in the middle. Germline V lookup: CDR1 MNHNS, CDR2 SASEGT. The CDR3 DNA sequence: TGTGCCAGCAGTGAACAGGGGATCGGGCTAGGCAATCAGCCCCAGCATTTT. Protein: CASSEQGIGLGNQPQHF.